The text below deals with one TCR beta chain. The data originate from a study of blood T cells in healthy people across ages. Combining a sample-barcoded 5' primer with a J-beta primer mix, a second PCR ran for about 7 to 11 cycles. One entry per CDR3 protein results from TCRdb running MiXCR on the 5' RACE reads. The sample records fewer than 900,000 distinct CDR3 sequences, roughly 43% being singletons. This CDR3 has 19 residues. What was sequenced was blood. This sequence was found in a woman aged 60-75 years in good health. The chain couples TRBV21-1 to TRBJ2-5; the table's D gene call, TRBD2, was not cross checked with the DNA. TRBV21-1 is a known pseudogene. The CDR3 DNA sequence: TGTGCCAGCAGTCAAAGAGGCCTAGCGGGAGCCAATCAACAAGAGACCCGGTACTTC. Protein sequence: CASSQRGLAGANQQETRYF.